This T cell receptor beta chain was obtained from a study of blood T cell repertoires in COVID-19. Study-level information: Samples of COVID-19 (acute and convalescent) were obtained from the United States, Italy and Spain. T cells, B-cell-depleted T cells, or PBMCs supplied cDNA or gDNA.

This clone is a singleton in its sample. The CDR3 covers 19 residues. As handled by the study authors: Counts of nucleated cells, estimated from reference gene primer amplification, were obtained. Assay: immunoSEQ multiplex PCR; the TCRdb copy retains only in-frame clones and omits some. Clone size and V and J calls were adopted from that table, with D and trimming inferred from the DNA. The table shows around 180,000 clones, with under 90% occurring only once. V is TRBV21-1 and J is TRBJ2-6; the table gives TRBD1 as D, unverified against the DNA. TRBV21-1 is a documented pseudogene. The sequenced sample was peripheral blood. The receptor's source is a human donor in a cohort sampled during active COVID-19. Written as DNA, the CDR3 is TGTGCCAGCAGCATAGTAGACAGGGCCCTCCTCTCTGGGGCCAACGTCCTGACTTTC. It is translated as CASSIVDRALLSGANVLTF.